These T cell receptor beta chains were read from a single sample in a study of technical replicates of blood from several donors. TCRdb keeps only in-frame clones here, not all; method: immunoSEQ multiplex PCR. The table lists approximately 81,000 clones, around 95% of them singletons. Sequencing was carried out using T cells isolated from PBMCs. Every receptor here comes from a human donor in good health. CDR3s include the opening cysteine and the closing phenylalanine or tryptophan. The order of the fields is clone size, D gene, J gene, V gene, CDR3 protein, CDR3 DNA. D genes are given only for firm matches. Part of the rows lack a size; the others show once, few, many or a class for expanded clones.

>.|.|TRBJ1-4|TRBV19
CASSVRTHEKLFF
TGTGCCAGTAGTGTTAGGACACATGAAAAACTGTTTTTT
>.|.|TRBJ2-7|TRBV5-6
CASRPRGNPYEQYF
TGTGCCAGCAGGCCTCGGGGGAACCCCTACGAGCAGTACTTC
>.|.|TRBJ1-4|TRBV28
CASSSGGFGKLFF
TGTGCCAGCAGTTCGGGGGGCTTTGGAAAACTGTTTTTT
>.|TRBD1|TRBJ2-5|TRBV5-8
CASRTTGRETQYF
TGTGCCAGCAGAACGACAGGGAGAGAGACCCAGTACTTC
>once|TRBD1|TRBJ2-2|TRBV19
CASKDRGLDGELFF
TGTGCCAGCAAGGACAGGGGGCTGGACGGGGAGCTGTTTTTT
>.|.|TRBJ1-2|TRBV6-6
CASSYNQGGYTF
TGTGCCAGCAGTTACAATCAGGGTGGCTACACCTTC
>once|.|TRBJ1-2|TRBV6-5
CASSYSGSSANYGYTF
TGTGCCAGCAGTTACTCAGGGAGCTCAGCTAACTATGGCTACACCTTC
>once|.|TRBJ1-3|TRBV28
CASSQDSSGNTIYF
TGTGCCAGCAGCCAGGACAGCTCTGGAAACACCATATATTTT
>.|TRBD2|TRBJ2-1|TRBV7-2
CASSLTSGSVNEQFF
TGTGCCAGCAGCTTAACTAGCGGGAGTGTCAATGAGCAGTTCTTC
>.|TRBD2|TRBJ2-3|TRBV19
CASSTQAGVTDTQYF
TGTGCCAGTAGTACTCAAGCGGGAGTCACAGATACGCAGTATTTT
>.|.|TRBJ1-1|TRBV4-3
CASSQYPPTEAFF
TGCGCCAGCAGCCAATATCCCCCCACTGAAGCTTTCTTT
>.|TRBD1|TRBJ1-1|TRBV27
CASSRDRVAEAFF
TGTGCCAGCAGCCGGGACAGGGTGGCTGAAGCTTTCTTT
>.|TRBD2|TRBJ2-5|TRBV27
CASSLSRRELQETQYF
TGTGCCAGCAGTTTAAGTCGGCGGGAGCTTCAAGAGACCCAGTACTTC
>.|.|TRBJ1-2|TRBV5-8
CASSLDRTYGYTF
TGTGCCAGCAGCTTGGACAGGACGTATGGCTACACCTTC
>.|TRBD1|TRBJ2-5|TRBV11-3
CASSLEGTAQETQYF
TGTGCCAGCAGCTTAGAAGGGACAGCCCAAGAGACCCAGTACTTC
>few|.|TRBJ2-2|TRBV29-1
CSGSSGVYTGELFF
TGCAGCGGCTCCTCAGGGGTGTACACCGGGGAGCTGTTTTTT
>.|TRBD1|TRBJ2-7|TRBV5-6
CASSFGTAFYEQYF
TGTGCCAGCAGCTTTGGGACAGCCTTCTACGAGCAGTACTTC
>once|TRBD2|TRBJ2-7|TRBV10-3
CAIRDIAGRAYEQYF
TGTGCCATCAGGGATATAGCGGGACGAGCCTACGAGCAGTACTTC
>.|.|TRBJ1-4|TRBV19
CASSTTGLNEKLFF
TGTGCCAGTAGTACAACAGGGCTTAATGAAAAACTGTTTTTT
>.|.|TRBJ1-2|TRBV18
CASSPGAGNNYGYTF
TGTGCCAGCTCACCAGGGGCAGGGAACAACTATGGCTACACCTTC
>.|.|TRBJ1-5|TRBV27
CASSFSAGDSGQPQHF
TGTGCCAGCAGTTTTTCGGCGGGGGACTCCGGTCAGCCCCAGCATTTT
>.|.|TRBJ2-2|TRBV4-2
CASSPFLASSRFF
TGTGCCAGCAGCCCATTTCTAGCCAGCTCTCGGTTTTTT
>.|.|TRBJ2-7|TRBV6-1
CASNPRGYEQYF
TGTGCCAGCAACCCACGGGGTTACGAGCAGTACTTC
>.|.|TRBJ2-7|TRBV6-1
CASTEGSDYEQYF
TGTGCCAGCACGGAGGGGTCCGACTACGAGCAGTACTTC
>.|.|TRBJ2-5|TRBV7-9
CASSSEETQYF
TGTGCCAGCAGCTCCGAAGAGACCCAGTACTTC
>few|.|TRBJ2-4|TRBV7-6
CASSPDSLIAKNIQYF
TGTGCCAGCAGCCCCGACAGCCTCATAGCCAAAAACATTCAGTACTTC
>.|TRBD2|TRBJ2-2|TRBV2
CASRVAGNTGELFF
TGTGCCAGCAGGGTAGCGGGGAACACCGGGGAGCTGTTTTTT
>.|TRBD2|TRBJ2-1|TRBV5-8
CASSRTSGDPYNEQFF
TGTGCCAGCAGCCGGACTAGCGGGGACCCCTACAATGAGCAGTTCTTC
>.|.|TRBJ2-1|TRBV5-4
CASSLGQVYNEQFF
TGTGCCAGCAGCTTGGGACAGGTGTACAATGAGCAGTTCTTC
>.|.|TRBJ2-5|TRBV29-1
CSVEVGGGETQYF
TGCAGCGTTGAAGTGGGAGGAGGAGAGACCCAGTACTTC
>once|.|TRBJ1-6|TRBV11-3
CASREPGQKSPLHF
TGTGCCAGCAGAGAGCCGGGACAAAAATCACCCCTCCACTTT
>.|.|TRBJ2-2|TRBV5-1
CATSAGLGFPGELFF
TGCGCCACTTCGGCGGGACTCGGCTTCCCCGGGGAGCTGTTTTTT
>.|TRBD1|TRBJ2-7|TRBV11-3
CASSLAGGNEQYF
TGTGCCAGCAGCTTAGCAGGGGGCAACGAGCAGTACTTC
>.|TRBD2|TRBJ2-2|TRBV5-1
CASSLVPAGGPGTGELFF
TGCGCCAGCAGCTTGGTCCCAGCGGGAGGGCCGGGCACCGGGGAGCTGTTTTTT
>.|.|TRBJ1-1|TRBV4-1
CASSQPARGWTEAFF
TGCGCCAGCAGCCAACCAGCCAGGGGATGGACTGAAGCTTTCTTT
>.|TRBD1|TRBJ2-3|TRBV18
CASSDRAADTQYF
TGTGCCAGCTCAGACAGGGCCGCAGATACGCAGTATTTT
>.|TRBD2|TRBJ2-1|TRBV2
CASISSGGYNEQFF
TGTGCCAGCATATCTAGCGGGGGCTACAATGAGCAGTTCTTC
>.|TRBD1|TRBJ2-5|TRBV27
CASSTGDRGRGTQYF
TGTGCCAGCAGTACAGGGGACAGGGGAAGGGGTACCCAGTACTTC
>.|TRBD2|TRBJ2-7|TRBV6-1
CASKLAGGPYEQYF
TGTGCCAGCAAACTAGCGGGAGGACCCTACGAGCAGTACTTC
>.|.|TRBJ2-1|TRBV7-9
CASSLGTGYNEQFF
TGTGCCAGCAGCTTAGGTACAGGTTACAATGAGCAGTTCTTC
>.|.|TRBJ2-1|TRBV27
CASSLSGGIGEQFF
TGTGCCAGCAGTTTATCCGGAGGGATTGGTGAGCAGTTCTTC
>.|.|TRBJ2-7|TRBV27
CASSSLSGTGYSYEQYF
TGTGCCAGCAGTTCACTGAGCGGGACAGGCTACTCCTACGAGCAGTACTTC
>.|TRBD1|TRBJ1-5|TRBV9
CASSVGQGVGQPQHF
TGTGCCAGCAGCGTAGGACAGGGGGTGGGACAGCCCCAGCATTTT
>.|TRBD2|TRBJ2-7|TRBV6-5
CASSYSGGPVDYEQYF
TGTGCCAGCAGTTACTCGGGAGGGCCCGTGGACTACGAGCAGTACTTC
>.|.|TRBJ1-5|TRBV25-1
CASSYGTESNQPQHF
TGTGCCAGCAGCTACGGGACTGAGAGCAATCAGCCCCAGCATTTT
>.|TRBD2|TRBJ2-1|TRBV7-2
CASSLGSGVPYNEQFF
TGTGCCAGCAGCTTGGGTAGCGGGGTACCCTACAATGAGCAGTTCTTC
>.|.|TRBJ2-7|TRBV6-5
CASSNPSSYEQYF
TGTGCCAGCAGTAACCCGAGCTCCTACGAGCAGTACTTC
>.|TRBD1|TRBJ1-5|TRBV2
CASSGQGAKNQPQHF
TGTGCCAGCAGCGGACAGGGGGCAAAAAATCAGCCCCAGCATTTT
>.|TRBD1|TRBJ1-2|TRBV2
CASSRTGSNYGYTF
TGTGCCAGCAGTCGGACAGGGTCAAACTATGGCTACACCTTC
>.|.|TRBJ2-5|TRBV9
CASSVAWDTGGETQYF
TGTGCCAGCAGCGTGGCATGGGACACGGGAGGAGAGACCCAGTACTTC
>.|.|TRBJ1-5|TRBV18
CASSPVGGPQPQHF
TGTGCCAGCTCACCAGTCGGGGGGCCTCAGCCCCAGCATTTT
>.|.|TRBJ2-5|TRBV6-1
CASSRTWLLKETQYF
TGTGCCAGCAGTCGGACTTGGCTATTGAAAGAGACCCAGTACTTC
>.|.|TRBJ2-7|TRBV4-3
CASSLDLPYEQYF
TGCGCCAGCAGCCTGGACTTACCCTACGAGCAGTACTTC
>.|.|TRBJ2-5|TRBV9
CASRDSGLQETQYF
TGTGCCAGCAGAGACTCGGGACTTCAAGAGACCCAGTACTTC
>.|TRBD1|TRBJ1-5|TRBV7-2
CASSFTGGEGNQPQHF
TGTGCCAGCAGCTTCACAGGGGGAGAGGGCAATCAGCCCCAGCATTTT
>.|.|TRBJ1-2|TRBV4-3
CASSRMDWGDYTF
TGCGCCAGCAGCCGAATGGACTGGGGAGACTACACCTTC
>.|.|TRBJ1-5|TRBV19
CASSITGQPQHF
TGTGCCAGTAGTATTACCGGTCAGCCCCAGCATTTT
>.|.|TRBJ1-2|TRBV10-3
CAISNLIDSAGVGGGYTF
TGTGCCATCAGTAACCTCATTGACTCGGCCGGGGTAGGAGGTGGCTACACCTTC
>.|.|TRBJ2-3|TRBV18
CASSSVVPSTDTQYF
TGTGCCAGCTCATCAGTCGTACCTAGCACAGATACGCAGTATTTT
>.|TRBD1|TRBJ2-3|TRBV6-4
CASSDQGQSDTQYF
TGTGCCAGCAGTGACCAGGGACAGTCAGATACGCAGTATTTT